This T cell receptor beta chain was identified in a study of blood T cell repertoires in COVID-19 (dated by TCRdb to about 2020). Study-level background: The collaborator samples originated in the United States, Italy and Spain and spanned the acute and convalescent phases of COVID-19. The samples were drawn from the first 160 participants of the ongoing ImmuneRACE study and from 1,254 subjects provided by 6 global collaborators. Where HLA class I and class II types were available, the types were taken from metadata supplied by the sample provider, not from assay-based typing. Subjects who had been exposed to COVID-19, were actively infected with it, or had recovered from it provided the deeply sampled blood TCRbeta repertoires that made up the dataset. Sample metadata almost always included a de-identified subject ID, COVID-19 status, age in years and sex. The prospective study material was composed of cDNA or gDNA derived from T cells, B-cell-depleted T cells, or PBMCs. The repertoires were released in a freely available public database meant as a resource for research on the immune response to SARS-CoV-2.

General conclusions and limits of the study: The quantity of clinical and demographic metadata differed by source and by participant and was supplied without curation.

To note about this clone: What this receptor recognizes is not known. Nothing much larger sits one base from this clone, and base qualities are not available.

One collaborating source in Seattle enrolled patients during active infection and followed them longitudinally through the course of disease. Collaborating institutions collected whole blood in K2EDTA tubes following their own protocols. For TCRbeta analysis, collaborator samples were shipped as frozen whole blood, as isolated PBMCs, or as DNA extracted from either sample type. TCRbeta CDR3 regions were amplified from genomic DNA using the immunoSEQ Assay, a bias-controlled multiplex PCR. From the authors' description of their analysis: The number of nucleated cells in each sample was estimated by amplification of reference gene primers within the assay. Sequence reads were collapsed and filtered to measure the absolute abundance of every unique TCRbeta CDR3 rearrangement. For each sample, productive Simpson clonality was calculated by taking the square root of Simpson's diversity index across productive rearrangements. In TCRdb, the immuneACCESS table is reduced to in-frame sequences with V and J assigned. These tables do not hold every clone; where another copy was compared, an unresolved V gene accounts for under half, and the others remain unexplained. The V and J calls and clone size are taken from that table; D and trimming were inferred from the DNA. The table for this sample lists roughly 200,000 clones; more than 70% of them were counted only once. 15% to 20% of the sample belongs to the ten largest clones.

V and J are truncated by 4 bases and 4 bases respectively, leaving an intervening sequence of 17 bases. The CDR3 goes from the cysteine to the phenylalanine over 15 residues. Of the read, only the CDR3 DNA is kept; its 45 bases are in frame from base 1. The germline V gene supplies CDR1 SGHRS and CDR2 YFSETQ. Sequencing used peripheral blood. This sequence originates from a man aged 50 to 60 with COVID-19, enrolled during active disease. The chain is made from TRBV5-1 and TRBJ1-2; the D region possibly corresponds to TRBD1 (6 bases align). The sequenced DNA is TGCGCCAGCAGCACCGGAGGCGCAGGGGCCTATGGCTACACCTTC. Its protein is CASSTGGAGAYGYTF.